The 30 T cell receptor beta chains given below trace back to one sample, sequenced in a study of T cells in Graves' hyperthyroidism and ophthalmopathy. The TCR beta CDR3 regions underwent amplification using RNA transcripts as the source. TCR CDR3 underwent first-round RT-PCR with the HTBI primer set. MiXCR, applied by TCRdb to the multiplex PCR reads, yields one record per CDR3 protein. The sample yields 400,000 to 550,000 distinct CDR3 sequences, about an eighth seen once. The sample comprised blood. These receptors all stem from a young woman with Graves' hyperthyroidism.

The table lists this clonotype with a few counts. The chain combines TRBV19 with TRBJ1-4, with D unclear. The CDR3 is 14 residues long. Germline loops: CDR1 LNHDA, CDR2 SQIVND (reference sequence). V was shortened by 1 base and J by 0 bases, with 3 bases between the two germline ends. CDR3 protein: CASSIGSTNEKLFF. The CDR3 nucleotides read TGTGCCAGTAGTATAGGTTCAACTAATGAAAAACTGTTTTTT.

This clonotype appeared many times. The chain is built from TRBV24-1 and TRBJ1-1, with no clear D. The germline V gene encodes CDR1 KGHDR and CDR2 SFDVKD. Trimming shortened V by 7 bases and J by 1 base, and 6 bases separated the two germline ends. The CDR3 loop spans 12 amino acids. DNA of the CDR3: TGTGCCACCAGCCTCGGGAACACTGAAGCTTTCTTT. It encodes CATSLGNTEAFF.

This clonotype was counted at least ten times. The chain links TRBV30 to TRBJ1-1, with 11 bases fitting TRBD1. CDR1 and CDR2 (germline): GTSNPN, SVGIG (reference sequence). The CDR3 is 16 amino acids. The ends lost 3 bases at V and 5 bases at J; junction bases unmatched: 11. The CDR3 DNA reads TGTGCCTGGAGCTCGGACAGGGGGCGTCGGGAGACTGAAGCTTTCTTT. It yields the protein CAWSSDRGRRETEAFF.

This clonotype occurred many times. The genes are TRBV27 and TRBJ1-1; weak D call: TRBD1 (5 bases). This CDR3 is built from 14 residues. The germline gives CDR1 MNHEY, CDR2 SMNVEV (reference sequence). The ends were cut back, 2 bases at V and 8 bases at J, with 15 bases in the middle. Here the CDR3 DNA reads TGTGCCAGCAGTTTACCGGGCTTGGGGGGGGAAGCTTTCTTT. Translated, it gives CASSLPGLGGEAFF.

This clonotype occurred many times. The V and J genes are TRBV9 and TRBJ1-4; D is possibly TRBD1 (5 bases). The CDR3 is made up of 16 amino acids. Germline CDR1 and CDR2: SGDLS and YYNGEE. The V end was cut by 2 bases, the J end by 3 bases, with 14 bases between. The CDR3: CASSVSGTGANEKLFF. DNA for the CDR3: TGTGCCAGCAGCGTCTCCGGGACGGGCGCTAATGAAAAACTGTTTTTT.

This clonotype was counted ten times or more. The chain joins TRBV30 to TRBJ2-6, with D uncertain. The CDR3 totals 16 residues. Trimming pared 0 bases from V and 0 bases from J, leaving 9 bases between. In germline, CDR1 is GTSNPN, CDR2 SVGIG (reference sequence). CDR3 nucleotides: TGTGCCTGGAGTGTGACATCAGTCTCTGGGGCCAACGTCCTGACTTTC. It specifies CAWSVTSVSGANVLTF.

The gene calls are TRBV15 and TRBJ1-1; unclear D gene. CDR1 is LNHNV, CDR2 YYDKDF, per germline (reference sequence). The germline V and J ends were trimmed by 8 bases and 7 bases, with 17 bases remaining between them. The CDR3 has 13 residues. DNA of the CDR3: TGTGCCACCGGCCAAGGGAGTATACTTGAAGCTTTCTTT. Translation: CATGQGSILEAFF.

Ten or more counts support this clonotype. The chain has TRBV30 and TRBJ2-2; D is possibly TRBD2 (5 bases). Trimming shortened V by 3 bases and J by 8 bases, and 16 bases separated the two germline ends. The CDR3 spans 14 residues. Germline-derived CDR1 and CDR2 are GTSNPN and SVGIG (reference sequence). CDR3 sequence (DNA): TGTGCCTGGAGGACCGGGCTGACTACGGGGGAGCTGTTTTTT. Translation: CAWRTGLTTGELFF.

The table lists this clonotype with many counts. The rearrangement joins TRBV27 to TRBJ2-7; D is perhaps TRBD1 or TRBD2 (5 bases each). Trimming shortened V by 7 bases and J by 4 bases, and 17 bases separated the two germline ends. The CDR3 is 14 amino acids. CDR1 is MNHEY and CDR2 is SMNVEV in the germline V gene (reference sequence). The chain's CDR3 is CASNTRDGSYEQYV. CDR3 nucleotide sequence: TGTGCCAGCAACACCCGGGACGGAAGTTACGAGCAGTACGTC.

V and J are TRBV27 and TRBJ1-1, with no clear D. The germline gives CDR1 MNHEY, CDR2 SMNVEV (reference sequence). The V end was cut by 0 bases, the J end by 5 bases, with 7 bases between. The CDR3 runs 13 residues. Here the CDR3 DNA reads TGTGCCAGCAGTTTATCCCCCACAACTGAAGCTTTCTTT. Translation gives CASSLSPTTEAFF.

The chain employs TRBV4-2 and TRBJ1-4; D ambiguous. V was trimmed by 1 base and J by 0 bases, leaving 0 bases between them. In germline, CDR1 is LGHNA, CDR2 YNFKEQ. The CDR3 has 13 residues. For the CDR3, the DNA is TGTGCCAGCAGCCAAGCAACTAATGAAAAACTGTTTTTT. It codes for CASSQATNEKLFF.

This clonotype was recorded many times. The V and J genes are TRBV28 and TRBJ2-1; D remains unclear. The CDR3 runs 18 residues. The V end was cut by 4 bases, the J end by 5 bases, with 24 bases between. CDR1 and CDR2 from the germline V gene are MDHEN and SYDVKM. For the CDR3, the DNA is TGTGCCAGCAGTTCCAACGGCAGGTGGATGAATGGTGACAATGAGCAGTTCTTC. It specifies CASSSNGRWMNGDNEQFF.

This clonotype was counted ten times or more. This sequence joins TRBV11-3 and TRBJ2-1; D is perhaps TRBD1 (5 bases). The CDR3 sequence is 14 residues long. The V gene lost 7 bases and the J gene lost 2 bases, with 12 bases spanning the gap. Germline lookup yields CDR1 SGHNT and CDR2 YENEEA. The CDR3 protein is CASTPTDTYNEQFF. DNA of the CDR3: TGTGCCAGCACCCCGACAGATACCTACAATGAGCAGTTCTTC.

The CDR3 reads CATSGTSAAADTQYF. In nucleotides, the CDR3 is TGTGCCACCAGTGGGACTAGCGCCGCGGCAGATACGCAGTATTTT. V and J are TRBV24-1 and TRBJ2-3, with 9 bases identical to TRBD2. Per the germline V gene, CDR1 is KGHDR and CDR2 is SFDVKD. The CDR3 extends over 15 amino acids. V lost 5 bases to trimming and J lost 4 bases; unmatched junction nucleotides: 6.

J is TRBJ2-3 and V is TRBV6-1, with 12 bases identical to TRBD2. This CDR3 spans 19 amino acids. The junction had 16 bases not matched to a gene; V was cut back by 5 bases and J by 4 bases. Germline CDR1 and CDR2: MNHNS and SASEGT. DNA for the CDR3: TGTGCCAGCAGTTTAGGGGGGGGGAGACTAGCGGGAGTCTCAGATACGCAGTATTTT. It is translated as CASSLGGGRLAGVSDTQYF.

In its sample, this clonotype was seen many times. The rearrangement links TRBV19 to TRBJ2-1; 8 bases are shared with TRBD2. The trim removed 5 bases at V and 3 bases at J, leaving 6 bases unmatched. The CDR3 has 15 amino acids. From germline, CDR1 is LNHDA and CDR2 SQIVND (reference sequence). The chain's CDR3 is CASSSAGGLYNEQFF. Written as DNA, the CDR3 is TGTGCCAGTAGTTCTGCGGGGGGCCTCTACAATGAGCAGTTCTTC.

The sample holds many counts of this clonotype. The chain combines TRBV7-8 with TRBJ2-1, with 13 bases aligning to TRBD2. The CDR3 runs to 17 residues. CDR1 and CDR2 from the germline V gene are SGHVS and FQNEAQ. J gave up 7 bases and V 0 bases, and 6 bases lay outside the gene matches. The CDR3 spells CASSLALTSGRANEQFF. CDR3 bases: TGTGCCAGCAGCTTAGCACTTACTAGCGGGAGGGCTAATGAGCAGTTCTTC.

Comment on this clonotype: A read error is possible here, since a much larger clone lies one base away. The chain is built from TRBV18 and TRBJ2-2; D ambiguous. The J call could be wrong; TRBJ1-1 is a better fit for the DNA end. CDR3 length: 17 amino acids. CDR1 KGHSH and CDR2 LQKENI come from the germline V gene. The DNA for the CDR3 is TGTGCCAGCTCACCACTTCTTACCCCGGACTCGACACGAGGAGCTTTCTTT. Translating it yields CASSPLLTPDSTRGAFF.

The CDR3 DNA reads TGTGCCAGCAGCGTTCGGTTTAAGGGCCAAGATAATTCACCCCTCCACTTT. Translated, it gives CASSVRFKGQDNSPLHF. The chain recombines TRBV5-8 with TRBJ1-6; D remains unclear. Trimming pared 4 bases from V and 5 bases from J, leaving 19 bases between. CDR1 is SGHTS, CDR2 YDEGEE, per germline. The CDR3 loop spans 17 amino acids.

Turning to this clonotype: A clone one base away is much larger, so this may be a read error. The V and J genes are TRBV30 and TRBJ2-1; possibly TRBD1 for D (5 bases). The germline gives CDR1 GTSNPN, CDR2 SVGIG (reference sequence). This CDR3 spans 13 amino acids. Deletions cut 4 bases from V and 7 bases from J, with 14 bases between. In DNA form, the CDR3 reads TGTGCCTGGATGGGGCCCCCGAGGAATGAGCAGTTCTTC. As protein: CAWMGPPRNEQFF. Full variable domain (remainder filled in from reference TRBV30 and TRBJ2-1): SQTIHQWPATLVQPVGSPLSLECTVEGTSNPNLYWYRQAAGRGLQLLFYSVGIGQISSEVPQNLSASRPQDRQFILSSKKLLLSDSGFYLCAWMGPPRNEQFFGPGTRLTVL.

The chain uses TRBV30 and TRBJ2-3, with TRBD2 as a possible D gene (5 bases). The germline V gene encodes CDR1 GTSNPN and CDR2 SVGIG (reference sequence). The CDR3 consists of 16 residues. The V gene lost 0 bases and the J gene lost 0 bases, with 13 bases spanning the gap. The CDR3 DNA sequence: TGTGCCTGGAGTGTACGTAGCGACCCAAGCACAGATACGCAGTATTTT. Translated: CAWSVRSDPSTDTQYF.

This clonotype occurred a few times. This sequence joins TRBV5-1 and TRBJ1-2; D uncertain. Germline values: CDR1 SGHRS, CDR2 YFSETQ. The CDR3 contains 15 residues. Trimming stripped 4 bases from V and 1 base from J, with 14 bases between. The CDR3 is CASSPGPTDNYGYTF. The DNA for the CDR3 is TGCGCCAGCAGCCCGGGCCCGACGGATAACTATGGCTACACCTTC.

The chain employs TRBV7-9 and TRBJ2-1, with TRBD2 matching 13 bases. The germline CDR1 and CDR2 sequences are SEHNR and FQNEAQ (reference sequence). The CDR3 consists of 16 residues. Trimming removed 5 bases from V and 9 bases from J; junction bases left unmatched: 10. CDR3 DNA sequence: TGTGCCAGCAGCATCCTGGGACTAGCGGGAATCGGTGAGCAGTTCTTC. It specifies CASSILGLAGIGEQFF.

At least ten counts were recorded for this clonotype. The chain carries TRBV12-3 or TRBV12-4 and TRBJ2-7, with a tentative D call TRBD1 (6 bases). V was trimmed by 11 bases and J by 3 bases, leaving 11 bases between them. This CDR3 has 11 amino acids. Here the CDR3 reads CAVGRGYEQYF. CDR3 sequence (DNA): TGTGCCGTGGGCAGGGGCTACGAGCAGTACTTC.

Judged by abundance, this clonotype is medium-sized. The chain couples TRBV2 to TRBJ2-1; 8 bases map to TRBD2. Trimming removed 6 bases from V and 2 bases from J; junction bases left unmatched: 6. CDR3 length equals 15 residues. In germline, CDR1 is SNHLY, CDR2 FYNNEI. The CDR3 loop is CASSDTGGAYNEQFF. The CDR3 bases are TGTGCCAGCAGCGACACGGGGGGGGCCTACAATGAGCAGTTCTTC. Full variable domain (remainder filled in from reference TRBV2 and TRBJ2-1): EPEVTQTPSHQVTQMGQEVILRCVPISNHLYFYWYRQILGQKVEFLVSFYNNEISEKSEIFDDQFSVERPDGSNFTLKIRSTKLEDSAMYFCASSDTGGAYNEQFFGPGTRLTVL.

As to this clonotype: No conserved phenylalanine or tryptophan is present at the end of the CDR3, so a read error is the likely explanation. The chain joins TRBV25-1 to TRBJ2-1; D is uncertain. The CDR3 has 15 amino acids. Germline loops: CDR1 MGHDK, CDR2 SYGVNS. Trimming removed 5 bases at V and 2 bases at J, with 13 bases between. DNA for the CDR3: TGTGCCAGCAGTCAAGAAGGGCTACCCTACAATGAGCAGTTCTCC. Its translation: CASSQEGLPYNEQFS.

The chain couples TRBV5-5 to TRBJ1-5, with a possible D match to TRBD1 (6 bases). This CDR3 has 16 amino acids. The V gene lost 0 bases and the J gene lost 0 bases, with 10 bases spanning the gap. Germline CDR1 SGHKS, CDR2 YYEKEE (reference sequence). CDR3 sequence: CASSLAGGGSNQPQHF. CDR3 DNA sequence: TGTGCCAGCAGCTTGGCCGGAGGGGGTAGCAATCAGCCCCAGCATTTT.

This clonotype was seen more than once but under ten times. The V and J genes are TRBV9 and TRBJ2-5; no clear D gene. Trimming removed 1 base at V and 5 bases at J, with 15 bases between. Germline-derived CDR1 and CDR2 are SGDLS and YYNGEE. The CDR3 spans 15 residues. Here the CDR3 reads CASSVSSGLRETQYF. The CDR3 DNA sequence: TGTGCCAGCAGCGTAAGTTCCGGGTTGAGGGAGACCCAGTACTTC.

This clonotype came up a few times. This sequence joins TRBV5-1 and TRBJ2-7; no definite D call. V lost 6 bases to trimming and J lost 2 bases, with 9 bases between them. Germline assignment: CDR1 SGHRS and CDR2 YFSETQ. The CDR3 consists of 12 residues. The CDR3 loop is CASKGATYEQYF. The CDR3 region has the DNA TGCGCCAGCAAAGGTGCTACCTACGAGCAGTACTTC.

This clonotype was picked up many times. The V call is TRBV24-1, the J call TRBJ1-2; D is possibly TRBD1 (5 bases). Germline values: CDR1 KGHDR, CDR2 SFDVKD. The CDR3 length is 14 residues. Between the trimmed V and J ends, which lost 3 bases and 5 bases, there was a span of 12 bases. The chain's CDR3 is CATSDLTGKYGYTF. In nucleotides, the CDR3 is TGTGCCACCAGTGATCTTACAGGAAAGTATGGCTACACCTTC.